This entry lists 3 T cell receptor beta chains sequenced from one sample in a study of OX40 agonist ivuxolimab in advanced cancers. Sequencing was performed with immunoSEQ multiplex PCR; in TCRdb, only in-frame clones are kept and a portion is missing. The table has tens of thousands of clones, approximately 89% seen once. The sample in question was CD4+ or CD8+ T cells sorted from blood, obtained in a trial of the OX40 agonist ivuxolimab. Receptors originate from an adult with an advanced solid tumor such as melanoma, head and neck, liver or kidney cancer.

CDR3 sequence (DNA): TGTGCCAGCAGCTTGGTTACGGGGTCTGGAAACACCATATATTTT. This translates into CASSLVTGSGNTIYF. The J gene is TRBJ1-3, the V gene TRBV5-6; no definite D call. This CDR3 comprises 15 residues. Trimming shortened V by 0 bases and J by 1 base, and 8 bases separated the two germline ends. Germline CDR1 and CDR2: SGHDT and YYEEEE.

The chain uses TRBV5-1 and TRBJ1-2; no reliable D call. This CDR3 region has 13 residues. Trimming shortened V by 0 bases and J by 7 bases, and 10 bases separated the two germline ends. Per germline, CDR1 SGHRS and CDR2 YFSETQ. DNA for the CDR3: TGCGCCAGCAGCTTGGATGGCAGTCCTGGCTACACCTTC. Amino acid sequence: CASSLDGSPGYTF.

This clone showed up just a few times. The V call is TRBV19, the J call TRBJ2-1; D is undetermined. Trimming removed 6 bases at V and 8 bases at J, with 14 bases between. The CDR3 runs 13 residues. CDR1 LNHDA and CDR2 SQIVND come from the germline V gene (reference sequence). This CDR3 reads CASRMTMADEQFF. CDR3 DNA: TGTGCCAGTAGGATGACAATGGCGGATGAGCAGTTCTTC.